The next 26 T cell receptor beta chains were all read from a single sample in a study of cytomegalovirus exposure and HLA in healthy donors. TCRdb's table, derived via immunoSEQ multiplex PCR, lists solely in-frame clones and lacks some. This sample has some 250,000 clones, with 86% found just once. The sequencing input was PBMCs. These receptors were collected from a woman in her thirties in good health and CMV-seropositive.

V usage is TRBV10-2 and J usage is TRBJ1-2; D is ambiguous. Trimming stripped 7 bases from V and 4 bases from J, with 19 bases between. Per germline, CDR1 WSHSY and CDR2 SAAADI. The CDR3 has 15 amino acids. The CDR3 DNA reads TGCGCCAGCATGGGTCCACCCGAGGGTAGCTATGGCTACACCTTC. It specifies CASMGPPEGSYGYTF.

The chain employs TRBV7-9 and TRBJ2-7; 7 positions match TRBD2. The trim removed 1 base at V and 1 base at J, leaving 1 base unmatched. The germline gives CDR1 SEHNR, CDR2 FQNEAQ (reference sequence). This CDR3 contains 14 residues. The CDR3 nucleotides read TGTGCCAGCAGCTTAGGGACTAGGTCCTACGAGCAGTACTTC. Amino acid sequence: CASSLGTRSYEQYF.

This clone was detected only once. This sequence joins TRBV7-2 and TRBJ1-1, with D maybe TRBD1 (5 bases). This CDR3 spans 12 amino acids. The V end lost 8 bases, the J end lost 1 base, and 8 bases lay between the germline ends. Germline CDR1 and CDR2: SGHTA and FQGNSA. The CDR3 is CASVGGNTEAFF. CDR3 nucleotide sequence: TGTGCCAGCGTCGGGGGGAACACTGAAGCTTTCTTT.

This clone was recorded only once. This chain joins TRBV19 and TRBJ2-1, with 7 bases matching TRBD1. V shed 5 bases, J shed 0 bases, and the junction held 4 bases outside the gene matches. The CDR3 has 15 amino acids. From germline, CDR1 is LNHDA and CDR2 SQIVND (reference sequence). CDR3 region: CASSPGTVSYNEQFF. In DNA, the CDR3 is TGTGCCAGTAGTCCTGGGACAGTCTCCTACAATGAGCAGTTCTTC.

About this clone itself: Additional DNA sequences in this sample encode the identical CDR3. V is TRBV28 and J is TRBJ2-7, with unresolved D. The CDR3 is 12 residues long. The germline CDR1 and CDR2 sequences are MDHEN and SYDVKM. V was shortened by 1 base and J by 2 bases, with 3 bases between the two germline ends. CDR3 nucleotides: TGTGCCAGCAGTTTATTAGCCTACGAGCAGTACTTC. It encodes CASSLLAYEQYF.

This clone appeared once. The CDR3 reads CASHQAGQGVNEQYF. DNA for the CDR3: TGCGCCAGCCATCAGGCCGGACAGGGTGTCAACGAGCAGTACTTC. This chain connects TRBV5-1 to TRBJ2-7; TRBD1 agrees at 8 bases. V lost 7 bases to trimming and J lost 5 bases; unmatched junction nucleotides: 14. This CDR3 has 15 residues. Germline CDR1 reads SGHRS; CDR2 reads YFSETQ.

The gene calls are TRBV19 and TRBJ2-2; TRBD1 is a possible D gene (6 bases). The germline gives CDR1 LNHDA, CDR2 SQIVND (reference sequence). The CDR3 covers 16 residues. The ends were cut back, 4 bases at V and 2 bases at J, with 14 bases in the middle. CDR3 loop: CASSTLPGQNTGELFF. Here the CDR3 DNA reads TGTGCCAGTAGTACTCTTCCGGGACAAAACACCGGGGAGCTGTTTTTT. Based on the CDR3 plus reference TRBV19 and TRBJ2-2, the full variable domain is DGGITQSPKYLFRKEGQNVTLSCEQNLNHDAMYWYRQDPGQGLRLIYYSQIVNDFQKGDIAEGYSVSREKKESFPLTVTSAQKNPTAFYLCASSTLPGQNTGELFFGEGSRLTVL.

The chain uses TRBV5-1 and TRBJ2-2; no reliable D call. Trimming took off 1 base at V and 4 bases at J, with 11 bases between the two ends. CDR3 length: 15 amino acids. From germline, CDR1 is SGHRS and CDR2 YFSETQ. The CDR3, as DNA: TGCGCCAGCAGCTTGAATCCACAGATCACCGGGGAGCTGTTTTTT. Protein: CASSLNPQITGELFF.

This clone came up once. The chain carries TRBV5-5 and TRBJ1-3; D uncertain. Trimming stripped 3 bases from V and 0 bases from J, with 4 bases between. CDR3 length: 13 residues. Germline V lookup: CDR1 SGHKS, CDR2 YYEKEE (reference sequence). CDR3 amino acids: CASSSLSGNTIYF. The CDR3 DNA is TGTGCCAGCAGCTCCCTCTCTGGAAACACCATATATTTT.

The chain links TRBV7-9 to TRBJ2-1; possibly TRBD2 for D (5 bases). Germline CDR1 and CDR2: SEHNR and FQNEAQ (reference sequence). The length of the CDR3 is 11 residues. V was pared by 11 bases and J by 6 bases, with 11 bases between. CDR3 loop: CAAPAGNEQFF. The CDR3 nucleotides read TGTGCCGCCCCGGCGGGCAATGAGCAGTTCTTC.

CDR3 region: CASSINLAGGPEEQYF. The CDR3 region has the DNA TGTGCCAGTAGTATAAATCTAGCGGGAGGGCCGGAGGAGCAGTACTTC. The V call is TRBV19, the J call TRBJ2-7; 12 positions match TRBD2. V was clipped by 2 bases and J by 7 bases; unmatched bases: 9. The CDR3 sequence is 16 residues long. Germline lookup yields CDR1 LNHDA and CDR2 SQIVND (reference sequence). The whole variable domain, remainder taken from reference TRBV19 and TRBJ2-7, is DGGITQSPKYLFRKEGQNVTLSCEQNLNHDAMYWYRQDPGQGLRLIYYSQIVNDFQKGDIAEGYSVSREKKESFPLTVTSAQKNPTAFYLCASSINLAGGPEEQYFGPGTRLTVT.

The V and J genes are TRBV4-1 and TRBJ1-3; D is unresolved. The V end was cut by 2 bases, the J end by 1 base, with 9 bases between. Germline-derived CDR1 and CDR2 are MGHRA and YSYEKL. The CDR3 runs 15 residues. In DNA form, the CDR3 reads TGCGCCAGCAGCCAACCGGGAGAATCTGGAAACACCATATATTTT. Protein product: CASSQPGESGNTIYF.

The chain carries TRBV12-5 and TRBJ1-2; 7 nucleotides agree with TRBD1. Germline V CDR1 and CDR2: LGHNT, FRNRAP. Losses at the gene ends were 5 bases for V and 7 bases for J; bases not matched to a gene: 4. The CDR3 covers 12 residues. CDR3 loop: CASGNRGSGYTF. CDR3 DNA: TGTGCTAGTGGTAACAGGGGTTCTGGCTACACCTTC. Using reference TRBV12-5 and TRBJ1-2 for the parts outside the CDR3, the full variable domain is DARVTQTPRHKVTEMGQEVTMRCQPILGHNTVFWYRQTMMQGLELLAYFRNRAPLDDSGMPKDRFSAEMPDATLATLKIQPSEPRDSAVYFCASGNRGSGYTFGSGTRLTVV.

Written as DNA, the CDR3 is TGTGCCAGCAGCTTGGAGGGCGGGTCGTACCAAGAGACCCAGTACTTC. It codes for CASSLEGGSYQETQYF. The chain combines TRBV5-4 with TRBJ2-5; possible D gene TRBD2, 5 bases. Germline V CDR1 and CDR2: SGHNT, YYREEE (reference sequence). CDR3 size: 16 residues. The V end lost 0 bases, the J end lost 0 bases, and 12 bases lay between the germline ends.

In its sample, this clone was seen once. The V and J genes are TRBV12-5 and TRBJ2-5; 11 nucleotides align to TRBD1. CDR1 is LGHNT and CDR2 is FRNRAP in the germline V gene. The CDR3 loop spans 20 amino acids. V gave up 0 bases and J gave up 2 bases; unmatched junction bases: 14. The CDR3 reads CASGLVQKRSGQGAQETQYF. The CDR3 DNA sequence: TGTGCTAGTGGTTTGGTACAAAAAAGGTCCGGACAGGGGGCTCAAGAGACCCAGTACTTC.

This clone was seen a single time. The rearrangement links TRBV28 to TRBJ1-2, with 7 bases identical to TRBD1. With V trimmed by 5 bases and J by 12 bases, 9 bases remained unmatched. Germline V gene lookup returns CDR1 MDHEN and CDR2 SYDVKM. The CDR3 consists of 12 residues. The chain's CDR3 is CASSPRTGGDTF. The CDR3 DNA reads TGTGCCAGCAGTCCCCGGACAGGAGGGGACACCTTC.

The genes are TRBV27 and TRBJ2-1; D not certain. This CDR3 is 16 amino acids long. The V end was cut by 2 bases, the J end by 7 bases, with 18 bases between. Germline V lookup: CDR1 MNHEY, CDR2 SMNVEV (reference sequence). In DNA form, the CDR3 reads TGTGCCAGCAGTTTAGCGTGGGTGAGCCTAGGAAATGAGCAGTTCTTC. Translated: CASSLAWVSLGNEQFF.

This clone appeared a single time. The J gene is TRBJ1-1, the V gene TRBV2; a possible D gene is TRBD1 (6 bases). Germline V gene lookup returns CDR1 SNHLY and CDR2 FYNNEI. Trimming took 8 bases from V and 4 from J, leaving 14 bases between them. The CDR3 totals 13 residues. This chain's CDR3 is CASRGQFPTEAFF. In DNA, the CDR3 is TGTGCCAGCCGCGGACAGTTCCCCACTGAAGCTTTCTTT.

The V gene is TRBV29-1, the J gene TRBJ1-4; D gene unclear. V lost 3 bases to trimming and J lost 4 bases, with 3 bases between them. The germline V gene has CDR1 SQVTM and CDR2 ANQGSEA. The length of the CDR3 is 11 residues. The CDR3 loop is CSVEYNEKLFF. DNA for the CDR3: TGCAGCGTTGAGTATAATGAAAAACTGTTTTTT.

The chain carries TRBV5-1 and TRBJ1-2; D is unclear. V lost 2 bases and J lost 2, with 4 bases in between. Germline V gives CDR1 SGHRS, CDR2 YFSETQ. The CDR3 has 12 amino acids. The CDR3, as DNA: TGCGCCAGCAGCTTACAAAACTATGGCTACACCTTC. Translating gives CASSLQNYGYTF.

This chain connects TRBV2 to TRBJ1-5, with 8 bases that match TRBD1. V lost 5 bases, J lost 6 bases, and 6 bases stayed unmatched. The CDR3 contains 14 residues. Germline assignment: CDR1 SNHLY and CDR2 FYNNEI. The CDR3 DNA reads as TGTGCCAGCAGTTCTCAGGGGGCTGGTCAGCCCCAGCATTTT. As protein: CASSSQGAGQPQHF.

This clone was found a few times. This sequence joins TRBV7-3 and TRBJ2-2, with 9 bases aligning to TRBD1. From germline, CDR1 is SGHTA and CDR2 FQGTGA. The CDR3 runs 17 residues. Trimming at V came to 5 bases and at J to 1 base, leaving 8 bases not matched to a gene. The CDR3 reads CASSQSRDRVNTGELFF. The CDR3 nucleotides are TGTGCCAGCAGCCAGTCCCGGGACAGGGTGAACACCGGGGAGCTGTTTTTT. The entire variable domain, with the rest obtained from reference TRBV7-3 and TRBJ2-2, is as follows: GAGVSQTPSNKVTEKGKYVELRCDPISGHTALYWYRQSLGQGPEFLIYFQGTGAADDSGLPNDRFFAVRPEGSVSTLKIQRTERGDSAVYLCASSQSRDRVNTGELFFGEGSRLTVL.

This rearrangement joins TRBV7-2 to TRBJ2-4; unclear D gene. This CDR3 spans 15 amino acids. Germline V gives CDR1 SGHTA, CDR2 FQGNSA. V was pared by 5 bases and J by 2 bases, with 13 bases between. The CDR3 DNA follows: TGTGCCAGCAGCCAGAGACTGGCGACCAAAAACATTCAGTACTTC. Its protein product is CASSQRLATKNIQYF.

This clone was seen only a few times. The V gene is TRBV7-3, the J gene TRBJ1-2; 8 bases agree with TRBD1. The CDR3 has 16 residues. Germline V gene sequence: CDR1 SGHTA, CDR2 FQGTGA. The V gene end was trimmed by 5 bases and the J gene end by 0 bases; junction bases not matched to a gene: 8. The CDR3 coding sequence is TGTGCCAGCAGCCTACAGGGGGGGTTAGCTAACTATGGCTACACCTTC. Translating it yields CASSLQGGLANYGYTF.

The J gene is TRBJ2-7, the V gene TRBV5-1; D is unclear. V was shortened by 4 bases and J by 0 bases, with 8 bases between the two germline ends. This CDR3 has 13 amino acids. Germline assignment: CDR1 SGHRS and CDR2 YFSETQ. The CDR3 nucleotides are TGCGCCAGCAGCCTTATGTCCTCCTACGAGCAGTACTTC. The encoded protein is CASSLMSSYEQYF. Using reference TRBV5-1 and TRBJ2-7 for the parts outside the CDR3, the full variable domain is KAGVTQTPRYLIKTRGQQVTLSCSPISGHRSVSWYQQTPGQGLQFLFEYFSETQRNKGNFPGRFSGRQFSNSRSEMNVSTLELGDSALYLCASSLMSSYEQYFGPGTRLTVT.

This CDR3 is CATSQVGGQPQHF. The CDR3 coding sequence is TGTGCCACGAGTCAGGTCGGGGGTCAGCCCCAGCATTTT. This chain links TRBV19 with TRBJ1-5; D is possibly TRBD1 (5 bases). V gave up 10 bases and J gave up 6 bases, with 16 bases separating them. Germline CDR1 LNHDA, CDR2 SQIVND (reference sequence). The CDR3 loop spans 13 amino acids.